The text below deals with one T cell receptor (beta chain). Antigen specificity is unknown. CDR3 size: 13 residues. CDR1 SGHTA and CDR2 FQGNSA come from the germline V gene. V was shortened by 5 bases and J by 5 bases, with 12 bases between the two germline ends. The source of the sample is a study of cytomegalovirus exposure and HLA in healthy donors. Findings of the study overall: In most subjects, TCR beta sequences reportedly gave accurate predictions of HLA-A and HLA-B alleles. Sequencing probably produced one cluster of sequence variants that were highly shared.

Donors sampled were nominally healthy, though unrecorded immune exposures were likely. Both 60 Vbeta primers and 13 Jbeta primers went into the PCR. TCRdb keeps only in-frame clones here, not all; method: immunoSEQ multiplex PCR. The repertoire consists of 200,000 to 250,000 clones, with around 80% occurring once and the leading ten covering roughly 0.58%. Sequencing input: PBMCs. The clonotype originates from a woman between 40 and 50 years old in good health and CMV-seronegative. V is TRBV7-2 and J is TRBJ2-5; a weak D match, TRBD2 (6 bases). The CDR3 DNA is TGTGCCAGCAGCCGAACGCGGGATGAGACCCAGTACTTC. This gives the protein CASSRTRDETQYF. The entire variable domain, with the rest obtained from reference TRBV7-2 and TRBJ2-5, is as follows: GAGVSQSPSNKVTEKGKDVELRCDPISGHTALYWYRQSLGQGLEFLIYFQGNSAPDKSGLPSDRFSAERTGGSVSTLTIQRTQQEDSAVYLCASSRTRDETQYFGPGTRLLVL.